This T cell receptor (beta chain) was captured by sequencing in a study of blood T cell repertoires in COVID-19. Study as a whole: Donors in the United States, Italy and Spain gave samples during acute or convalescent COVID-19. The analysed material was cDNA or gDNA that came from T cells, B-cell-depleted T cells, or PBMCs.

Study processing details: Nucleated cell counts were estimated from reference gene primer amplification. The table came from immunoSEQ multiplex PCR; TCRdb's copy has only in-frame clones and leaves some out. Clone size and V and J calls were adopted from that table, with D and trimming inferred from the DNA. This sample has 90,000 to 140,000 clones, with approximately 82% found just once. CDR3 length equals 15 residues. Germline loops: CDR1 SNHLY, CDR2 FYNNEI. V shed 7 bases, J shed 1 base, and the junction held 6 bases outside the gene matches. The source is a woman aged 80 or over with acute or convalescent COVID-19. Sequencing input: peripheral blood. The V and J genes are TRBV2 and TRBJ2-2, with 7 bases matching TRBD1. CDR3 region: CASKMRTGNTGELFF. CDR3 bases: TGTGCCAGCAAGATGCGGACAGGGAACACCGGGGAGCTGTTTTTT.